Listed here are 26 T cell receptor beta chains from one sample, sequenced in a study of T-cell memory formation after mild COVID-19. TCRdb fed the 5' RACE reads into MiXCR, producing one record per CDR3 protein. Of 400,000 to 550,000 distinct CDR3 sequences listed, about 23% are singletons. The sample taken for sequencing was PBMCs or a T cell subset sorted from them (not recorded which). These TCRs come from an adult woman who had mild COVID-19 (a few samples of this study predate the infection). Cell type and time point are not known.

This sequence joins TRBV7-2 and TRBJ2-3, with TRBD2 as a possible D gene (6 bases). This CDR3 comprises 16 residues. Germline V gives CDR1 SGHTA, CDR2 FQGNSA. Trimming removed 4 bases at V and 2 bases at J, with 16 bases between. The DNA of the CDR3 is TGTGCCAGCAGCTCCCATGGGCGGGGAGTCACAGATACGCAGTATTTT. Its protein is CASSSHGRGVTDTQYF.

This chain joins TRBV30 and TRBJ2-3, with 8 bases aligning to TRBD2. Germline CDR1 reads GTSNPN; CDR2 reads SVGIG (reference sequence). CDR3 length equals 13 residues. The CDR3 reads CAGGRLAPDTQYF. Here the CDR3 DNA reads TGTGCGGGGGGTAGACTAGCGCCAGATACGCAGTATTTT.

This clonotype was detected only a few times. The chain joins TRBV19 to TRBJ2-1, with 7 bases lining up with TRBD1. This CDR3 comprises 13 residues. The V and J ends lost 0 bases and 8 bases, in that order; junction bases with no gene match: 1. Germline V gene sequence: CDR1 LNHDA, CDR2 SQIVND (reference sequence). The CDR3 DNA reads as TGTGCCAGTAGTATAGAAAGGGGGCATGAGCAGTTCTTC. Its translation: CASSIERGHEQFF.

This clonotype came up a few times. The chain combines TRBV20-1 with TRBJ2-4; perhaps TRBD1 as D (5 bases). Germline CDR1 and CDR2: DFQATT and SNEGSKA (reference sequence). V was pared by 4 bases and J by 0 bases, with 10 bases between. The CDR3 is 14 residues long. Written as DNA, the CDR3 is TGCAGTGCTAAAGACAGTCTAGCCAAAAACATTCAGTACTTC. Its translation is CSAKDSLAKNIQYF.

The CDR3 DNA reads as TGTGCCAGCAGCCGCCTTTGGGTCGTGGGGACAGATACGCAGTATTTT. Translating gives CASSRLWVVGTDTQYF. This chain connects TRBV25-1 to TRBJ2-3; no firm D call. Trimming left V 6 bases short and J 3 bases short, with 19 bases between. In germline, CDR1 is MGHDK, CDR2 SYGVNS. This CDR3 spans 16 amino acids.

This clonotype was seen ten or more times. The chain has TRBV7-2 and TRBJ2-7; the match to TRBD2 covers 8 bases. The V segment lost 4 bases and the J segment 6 bases; nucleotides outside the gene matches: 11. This CDR3 is 15 amino acids long. CDR1 is SGHTA, CDR2 FQGNSA, per germline. As DNA, the CDR3 is TGTGCCAGCAGCTCCAGCGGGAGATTGGGTCTCGAGCAGTACTTC. Encoded protein: CASSSSGRLGLEQYF.

This chain links TRBV6-2 or TRBV6-3 with TRBJ2-7; a weak D match, TRBD2 (6 bases). This CDR3 region has 14 residues. Trimming removed 2 bases at V and 4 bases at J, with 12 bases between. In germline, CDR1 is MNHEY, CDR2 SVGEGT. The CDR3: CASSYVGSRYEQYF. CDR3 in DNA: TGTGCCAGCAGTTACGTCGGGAGCAGGTACGAGCAGTACTTC.

The chain carries TRBV24-1 and TRBJ2-7; no clear D gene. The V end was cut by 4 bases, the J end by 0 bases, with 12 bases between. Germline CDR1 is KGHDR and CDR2 is SFDVKD. This CDR3 spans 15 amino acids. CDR3 sequence: CATSEGPESSYEQYF. The DNA of the CDR3 is TGTGCCACCAGTGAGGGCCCAGAATCCTCCTACGAGCAGTACTTC.

This chain uses TRBV7-9 with TRBJ2-1; 8 positions match TRBD2. In germline, CDR1 is SEHNR, CDR2 FQNEAQ (reference sequence). Trimming removed 3 bases from V and 6 bases from J; junction bases left unmatched: 7. The CDR3 length is 15 residues. The CDR3 DNA is TGTGCCAGCAGCTTCGGGACTAGTATAGCCAATGAGCAGTTCTTC. Amino acids: CASSFGTSIANEQFF.

This sequence joins TRBV10-3 and TRBJ1-2; D ambiguous. The CDR3 spans 13 residues. V dropped 2 bases and J dropped 4 bases, with 8 bases sitting between them. CDR1 is ENHRY, CDR2 SYGVKD, per germline. As DNA, the CDR3 is TGTGCCATCAGTGAGGGGCCAGGCTATGGCTACACCTTC. Translated, it gives CAISEGPGYGYTF.

The chain recombines TRBV18 with TRBJ2-7, with 11 bases identical to TRBD2. CDR1 KGHSH and CDR2 LQKENI come from the germline V gene. The trim removed 7 bases at V and 2 bases at J, leaving 7 bases unmatched. CDR3 length: 15 amino acids. The CDR3 loop reads CASFEGLAAPYEQYF. In DNA, the CDR3 is TGTGCCAGCTTCGAGGGACTAGCGGCCCCCTACGAGCAGTACTTC.

There are a few counts of this clonotype. The chain is built from TRBV19 and TRBJ2-3; 10 bases are shared with TRBD2. Germline loops: CDR1 LNHDA, CDR2 SQIVND (reference sequence). Germline trimming cut 5 bases from V and 3 bases from J; bases unmatched to any gene: 8. The CDR3 contains 16 residues. The CDR3 nucleotides read TGTGCCAGTAGTCCAACCCTAGCGGGAGAGACAGATACGCAGTATTTT. Residues: CASSPTLAGETDTQYF.

J is TRBJ2-7 and V is TRBV5-4; 7 nucleotides match TRBD1. Germline CDR1 SGHNT, CDR2 YYREEE (reference sequence). V was clipped by 0 bases and J by 4 bases; unmatched bases: 7. This CDR3 spans 15 amino acids. The CDR3 spells CASSLEQGRNYEQYF. The CDR3 DNA reads as TGTGCCAGCAGCTTGGAACAGGGGCGGAATTACGAGCAGTACTTC. The entire variable domain, with the rest obtained from reference TRBV5-4 and TRBJ2-7, is as follows: ETGVTQSPTHLIKTRGQQVTLRCSSQSGHNTVSWYQQALGQGPQFIFQYYREEENGRGNFPPRFSGLQFPNYSSELNVNALELDDSALYLCASSLEQGRNYEQYFGPGTRLTVT.

This clonotype turned up a few times. The chain joins TRBV19 to TRBJ1-1, with a possible D match to TRBD1 (5 bases). This CDR3 contains 14 residues. Germline assignment: CDR1 LNHDA and CDR2 SQIVND (reference sequence). V lost 3 bases to trimming and J lost 5 bases, with 13 bases between them. The CDR3 region is CASSIGGVGTEAFF. The CDR3 DNA follows: TGTGCCAGTAGTATCGGGGGGGTCGGGACTGAAGCTTTCTTT.

This chain joins TRBV2 and TRBJ2-4, with D maybe TRBD2 (6 bases). Between the trimmed V and J ends, which lost 2 bases and 0 bases, there was a span of 11 bases. Germline lookup yields CDR1 SNHLY and CDR2 FYNNEI. CDR3 length equals 16 residues. The CDR3 is CASSERRRGAKNIQYF. The CDR3, as DNA: TGTGCCAGCAGTGAACGAAGGAGGGGAGCCAAAAACATTCAGTACTTC.

This clonotype has more than one count but fewer than ten. The J gene is TRBJ2-5, the V gene TRBV7-9; 9 bases are shared with TRBD2. The CDR3 runs to 15 residues. From germline, CDR1 is SEHNR and CDR2 FQNEAQ (reference sequence). The ends lost 1 base at V and 4 bases at J; junction bases unmatched: 4. CDR3 bases: TGTGCCAGCAGCTTAGTGATAGCGGGAGCAGAGACCCAGTACTTC. It encodes CASSLVIAGAETQYF.

The chain links TRBV18 to TRBJ2-1; D is undetermined. Germline values: CDR1 KGHSH, CDR2 LQKENI. V lost 3 bases to trimming and J lost 12 bases, with 12 bases between them. This CDR3 region has 12 residues. CDR3 loop: CASSPLLLAQFF. CDR3 bases: TGTGCCAGCTCACCCCTGCTCTTGGCGCAGTTCTTC. Using reference TRBV18 and TRBJ2-1 for the parts outside the CDR3, the full variable domain is NAGVMQNPRHLVRRRGQEARLRCSPMKGHSHVYWYRQLPEEGLKFMVYLQKENIIDESGMPKERFSAEFPKEGPSILRIQQVVRGDSAAYFCASSPLLLAQFFGPGTRLTVL.

V gene TRBV3-1 combines with J gene TRBJ1-2; 10 nucleotides agree with TRBD1. The germline CDR1 and CDR2 sequences are LGHDT and YNNKEL (reference sequence). CDR3 length: 13 amino acids. The J segment lost 6 bases and the V segment lost 3 bases, leaving 1 base of the junction unmatched. The DNA for the CDR3 is TGTGCCAGCAGCCACGGGACAGGGGATGGCTACACCTTC. Translated: CASSHGTGDGYTF.

The sample holds a few counts of this clonotype. This sequence joins TRBV10-3 and TRBJ1-1; a weak D match, TRBD1 (6 bases). Trimming stripped 6 bases from V and 2 bases from J, with 13 bases between. Germline CDR1 and CDR2: ENHRY and SYGVKD. This CDR3 is built from 14 residues. The CDR3 loop is CAIRQGGKNTEAFF. For the CDR3, the DNA is TGTGCCATCAGACAGGGTGGTAAAAACACTGAAGCTTTCTTT.

Written as DNA, the CDR3 is TGTGCCAGCAGTTACTCGGAGGGGAAGGATACGCAGTATTTT. Protein product: CASSYSEGKDTQYF. This sequence joins TRBV6-5 and TRBJ2-3, with D tentatively TRBD2 (6 bases). Trimming took 0 bases from V and 6 from J, leaving 10 bases between them. This CDR3 spans 14 amino acids. Germline V gives CDR1 MNHEY, CDR2 SVGAGI.

This clonotype was observed a handful of times. The V call is TRBV9, the J call TRBJ2-3; D remains ambiguous. V lost 0 bases and J 4 bases, leaving 9 bases between the germline ends. CDR3 length: 14 residues. The germline V gene has CDR1 SGDLS and CDR2 YYNGEE. The CDR3 is CASSVEALSDTQYF. The CDR3, as DNA: TGTGCCAGCAGCGTAGAAGCACTTTCAGATACGCAGTATTTT. Using reference TRBV9 and TRBJ2-3 for the parts outside the CDR3, the full variable domain is DSGVTQTPKHLITATGQRVTLRCSPRSGDLSVYWYQQSLDQGLQFLIQYYNGEERAKGNILERFSAQQFPDLHSELNLSSLELGDSALYFCASSVEALSDTQYFGPGTRLTVL.

This rearrangement joins TRBV6-6 to TRBJ2-1, with D unclear. Trimming stripped 0 bases from V and 9 bases from J, with 9 bases between. This CDR3 has 13 amino acids. Germline CDR1 and CDR2: MNHNY and SVGAGI (reference sequence). CDR3: CASSYSPLGEQFF. For the CDR3, the DNA is TGTGCCAGCAGTTACTCTCCCCTAGGTGAGCAGTTCTTC.

The J gene is TRBJ2-1, the V gene TRBV7-9, with 9 bases aligning to TRBD1. Germline lookup yields CDR1 SEHNR and CDR2 FQNEAQ (reference sequence). The V segment lost 7 bases and the J segment 2 bases; nucleotides outside the gene matches: 9. The CDR3 is 16 amino acids. CDR3 coding DNA: TGTGCCAGCATTGGTTCCGGGACAGGGCCCTACAATGAGCAGTTCTTC. Translated, it gives CASIGSGTGPYNEQFF.

This clonotype was observed many times. The V call is TRBV4-1, the J call TRBJ1-5; D is perhaps TRBD1 (5 bases). V was trimmed by 0 bases and J by 7 bases, leaving 13 bases between them. The germline V gene has CDR1 MGHRA and CDR2 YSYEKL. This CDR3 has 15 amino acids. CDR3 region: CASSQEIGAGQPQHF. The CDR3 DNA reads TGCGCCAGCAGCCAAGAGATAGGGGCCGGGCAGCCCCAGCATTTT.

This clonotype has more than one count but fewer than ten. This sequence joins TRBV4-1 and TRBJ1-1; tentative D call: TRBD1 (6 bases). With 3 bases removed from V and 0 bases from J, the gap between germline ends came to 23 bases. CDR3 length: 19 amino acids. The V gene's germline CDR1 is MGHRA and CDR2 YSYEKL. This chain's CDR3 is CASSQRLGDIKGMNTEAFF. CDR3 sequence (DNA): TGCGCCAGCAGCCAGAGATTAGGGGACATCAAGGGCATGAACACTGAAGCTTTCTTT.

V is TRBV5-1 and J is TRBJ2-7; 10 positions match TRBD1. The germline CDR1 and CDR2 sequences are SGHRS and YFSETQ. The CDR3 runs to 16 residues. J gave up 5 bases and V 3 bases, and 11 bases lay outside the gene matches. For the CDR3, the DNA is TGCGCCAGCAGCTCCGCCGGGACAGGGGTGGTGGACGAGCAGTACTTC. Its protein product is CASSSAGTGVVDEQYF. The full variable domain, rest sourced from reference TRBV5-1 and TRBJ2-7, is KAGVTQTPRYLIKTRGQQVTLSCSPISGHRSVSWYQQTPGQGLQFLFEYFSETQRNKGNFPGRFSGRQFSNSRSEMNVSTLELGDSALYLCASSSAGTGVVDEQYFGPGTRLTVT.